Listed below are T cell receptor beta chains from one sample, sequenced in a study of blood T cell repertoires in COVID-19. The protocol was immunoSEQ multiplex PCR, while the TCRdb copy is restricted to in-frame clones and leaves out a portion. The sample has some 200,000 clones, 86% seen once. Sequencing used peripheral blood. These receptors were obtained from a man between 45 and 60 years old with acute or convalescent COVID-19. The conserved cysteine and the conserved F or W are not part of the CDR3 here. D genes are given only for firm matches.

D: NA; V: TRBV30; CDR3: AWSPNSYNSPLH
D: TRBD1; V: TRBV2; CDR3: ATDRVDGYT
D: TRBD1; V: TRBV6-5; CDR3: ASSYFPGQGYNEQF
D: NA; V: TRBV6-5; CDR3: ASSYSRGGGEKLF
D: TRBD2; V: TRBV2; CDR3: ASSPPGRGAQETQY
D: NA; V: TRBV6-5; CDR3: ASSYSNQVGETQY
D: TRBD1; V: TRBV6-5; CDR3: ASRRDRGGNQPQH
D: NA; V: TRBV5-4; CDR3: ASSLVLGEARTEAF
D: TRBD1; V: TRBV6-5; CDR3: ASSYRGPGFNYGYT
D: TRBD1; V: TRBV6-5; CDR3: ASRGQANSPLH
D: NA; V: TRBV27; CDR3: ASSLSSGGNQPQH
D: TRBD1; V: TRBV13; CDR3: ASSLEGAGGYT
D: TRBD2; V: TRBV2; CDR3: ASSLTSGSTDTQY
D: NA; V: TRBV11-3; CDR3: ASSLHSGRTDTQY
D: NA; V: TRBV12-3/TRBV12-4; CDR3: ASRRAEGEKLF
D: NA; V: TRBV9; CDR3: ASSVAGQGGGTQY
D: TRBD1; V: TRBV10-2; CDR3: ASAGQGNTEAF
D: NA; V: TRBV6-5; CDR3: ASSYSRGNNQPQH
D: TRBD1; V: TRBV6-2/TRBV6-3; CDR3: ASSLGTGGANEKLF
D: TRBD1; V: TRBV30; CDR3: AWSGAGTGVNSPLH
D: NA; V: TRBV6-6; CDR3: ASSATVSNQPQH
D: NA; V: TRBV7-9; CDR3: ASSPYPPRGEKLF
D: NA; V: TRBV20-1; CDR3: SASRGSYEQY
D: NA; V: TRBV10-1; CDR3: ASSEGGDKNIQY
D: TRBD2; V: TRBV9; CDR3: ASSVDRGTSVQETQY
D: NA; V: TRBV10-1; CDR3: ASSESIHLNTEAF
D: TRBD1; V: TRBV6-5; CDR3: AGDRGQNTEAF
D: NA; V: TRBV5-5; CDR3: ASKLGPNEKLF
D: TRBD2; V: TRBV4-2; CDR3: ASSLAGGNEQF
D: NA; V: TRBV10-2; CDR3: ASSYGYNQPQH
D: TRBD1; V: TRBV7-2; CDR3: ASRRGRTGTEAF
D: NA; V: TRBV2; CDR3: ASSERGNTIY
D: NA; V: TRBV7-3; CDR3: ASSSQGGQETQY
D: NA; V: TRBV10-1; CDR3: ASSEHTPVQGDNSPLH
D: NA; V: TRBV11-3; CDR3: ASSLGPPPDSPLH
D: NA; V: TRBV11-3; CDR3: ASSLSVGELF
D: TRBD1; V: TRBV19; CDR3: ASSTGGNYGYT
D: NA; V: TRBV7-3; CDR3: ASSSDGGGEAF
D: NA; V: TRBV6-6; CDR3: ASSLRDTRSEAF
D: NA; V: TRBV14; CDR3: ASSQETVNTEAF
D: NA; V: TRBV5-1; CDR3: ASSLISSEQF
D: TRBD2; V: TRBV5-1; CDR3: ASSLVLAGDTGELF
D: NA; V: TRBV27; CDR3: ASSVQGTNTEAF
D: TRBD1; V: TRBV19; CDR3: ASSRDRGSYNEQF
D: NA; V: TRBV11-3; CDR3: ASSFREWTEAF
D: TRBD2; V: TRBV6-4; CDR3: ASKPGLADFYEQY
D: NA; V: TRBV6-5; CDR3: ASSYGHRGRYGYT
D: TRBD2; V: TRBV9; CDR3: ASSAEVAGLETQY
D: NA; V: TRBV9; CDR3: ASSVVGANTEAF
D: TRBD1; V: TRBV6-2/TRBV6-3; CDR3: ASSYDRVDTEAF
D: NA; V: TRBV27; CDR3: ASTTPGLPYEQY
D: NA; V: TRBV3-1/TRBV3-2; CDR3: ASSQGSARGTYGYT
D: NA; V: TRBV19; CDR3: ASSIGQQFGNQPQH
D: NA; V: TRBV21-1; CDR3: ASSTYSGGARETQY
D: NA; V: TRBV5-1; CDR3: ASSSGQTSYNSPLH